This is a list of T cell receptor beta chains from one sample in a study of cytomegalovirus exposure and HLA in healthy donors. Clones were sequenced by immunoSEQ multiplex PCR, and TCRdb holds only the in-frame ones, with some missing. The sample holds 55,000 to 75,000 clones, approximately 78% seen once. Material: PBMCs. The receptor set was obtained from a girl aged 5-17 years in good health and CMV-seropositive. CDR3s leave out the opening cysteine and the closing phenylalanine or tryptophan. Some rows mark clone size as missing; the rest say once, few, many or name a class of expanded clone.

clone_size,v_call,cdr3_aa
-,TRBV7-7,ASGEGTGRHEQF
-,TRBV27,ASSFGQGSGYT
-,TRBV7-2,ASSLGGGLDEQY
-,TRBV28,ASSPRGQPQH
-,TRBV12-5,AHELNQPQH
-,TRBV4-1,ASTGGWRDEQY
-,TRBV5-1,ASSPGTGESTEAF
-,TRBV7-2,ASSFGTGFYSGANVLT
-,TRBV6-1,ASANRGPPGELF
-,TRBV19,ASSREYQPQH
-,TRBV6-5,ATSEDNEQF
-,TRBV5-1,ASTQRTGELF
-,TRBV15,ATSDLVLAGGRVRETQY
-,TRBV6-5,ASSYTLQGWSYEQY
-,TRBV4-1,ASRPRHDPFSGANVLT
few,TRBV10-1,ASSGLRDSKEKLF
-,TRBV5-6,ASSKDRPAYEQY
few,TRBV6-6,ASSYPTGGTDTQY
-,TRBV27,ASSLTRGHQF
-,TRBV6-1,ASSAVSSGLF
-,TRBV28,AGRDRGKETQY
-,TRBV4-3,ASSQESGWREGSGANVLT
-,TRBV19,ASSTNGGMNEQF
-,TRBV4-3,ASSQSSLLDGYT
-,TRBV4-1,ASRGVLRNTEAF
-,TRBV5-1,ASSLAVLANMNTEAF
-,TRBV29-1,SVGLMSSYEQY
-,TRBV30,AWSESGGVSGQPQH
-,TRBV11-2,ASSAQQGGEAF
-,TRBV5-1,ASSWYDWDTEAF
-,TRBV25-1,ASSVRGTGPRETQY
-,TRBV7-7,ASSFGGFGETQY
-,TRBV5-4,ASSLLPGLARTPTSSTS
-,TRBV5-6,ASSFKTGFGGGYT
once,TRBV2,ASSDSGTVSYEQY
-,TRBV28,ASSLGASGNTIY
few,TRBV7-2,ASSPLWAGGPNEQF
-,TRBV28,ASRPTGERYGYT
-,TRBV10-3,AISRQYDQPQH
-,TRBV10-3,AISEYGSEYEQY
few,TRBV5-6,ASSSIAGGTYEQY
-,TRBV7-9,ASGPQSEAYGYT
-,TRBV4-1,ASSQGGRAKGSDEQY